The rows below give T cell receptor beta chains drawn from one sample of a study of post-analysis software for immune sequencing data. One entry per CDR3 protein, called by TCRdb with MiXCR from the PCR reads. Among about 800,000 distinct CDR3 sequences listed, 30% were seen once. Sequenced: blood. Every receptor here comes from a girl aged 10-17 years with multiple sclerosis. Each CDR3 is given without its conserved first and last residue.

V | CDR3
TRBV3-1 | ASSQNSGGDNSRNEQF
TRBV7-2 | ASSLVSGRAMGSYEQY
TRBV2 | ASLTGPTGELF
TRBV6-6 | ASRGPGQETQY
TRBV24-1 | ATRSPGANVLT
TRBV2 | ASSELTSSYNEQY
TRBV4-1 | ASSQAPREETQY
TRBV6-5 | ASSRFKAGLKETQY
TRBV20-1 | SASFGQRY
TRBV29-1 | SVEREANYGYT
TRBV9 | ASSQTSGSLMQY
TRBV12-3/TRBV12-4 | ASSRRPGALATNEKLF
TRBV10-3 | AISEEGYQPQH
TRBV20-1 | SASPGTGQANVLT
TRBV7-2 | ASRATGGLSGYT
TRBV28 | ASRDGSRQPQH
TRBV7-9 | ASSLDGSALNQPQH
TRBV15 | ATSRDHPGQGQKLF
TRBV20-1 | SVRARSTYEQY
TRBV24-1 | ATSGTGWYNEQF
TRBV5-6 | ASSLSVADGYT
TRBV7-2 | ASSPQVGASGTQY
TRBV7-2 | ASSLATSGSSYEQY
TRBV3-1 | ASSQVHRVGEQF
TRBV29-1 | SVEGPNEQF
TRBV29-1 | SANTGPNTGELF
TRBV25-1 | ASSAFTGVNTEAF
TRBV20-1 | SASPPGRWRETQY
TRBV19 | ASSISGQGGLNIQY
TRBV20-1 | SARGPTDYNEQF
TRBV29-1 | SVQGVSAKNIQY
TRBV7-2 | ASSTPRDGLLATRYEQY
TRBV20-1 | SAGRTGRAEAF
TRBV20-1 | SVFGQGRGGETQY
TRBV3-1 | ASSQARLGFWTPLH
TRBV19 | RGRGQDYGYT
TRBV28 | ASSLGQDNEKLY
TRBV25-1 | ASKKPGQRVDGYT
TRBV5-1 | ASSLWTSGRSRELF
TRBV20-1 | SARETPGGVGTDTQY
TRBV20-1 | SAEDSTPNEQF
TRBV28 | ASSLWTGNQPQH
TRBV6-5 | ASSYHRTGRRNTEAF
TRBV29-1 | SVARGPYEQY
TRBV12-3/TRBV12-4 | ASRLSRTSGPNYNEQY
TRBV6-1 | ASSVSSGSRVDEQY
TRBV7-9 | ASSSDRVPSYNEQF
TRBV12-3/TRBV12-4 | ASSLDPGSIGHSNQPQH
TRBV5-1 | ASSQDTERTYT
TRBV3-1 | ASQDRGSHEQY
TRBV15 | AASSFTSGDQETQY
TRBV12-3/TRBV12-4 | ASSLYSNNEQF
TRBV7-9 | ASSFVTGAGPYGYT
TRBV4-3 | ASSREPARTIQY
TRBV29-1 | SVLGSGGHYNEQF
TRBV4-2 | ASSQEAERTEAF
TRBV28 | ASSLSSLPEAF
TRBV7-9 | ASSPTSARAYEQY
TRBV18 | ASPPEAGQGKSVWETQY